Listed here are 29 T cell receptor beta chains from one sample, sequenced in a study of T cell clonality in common variable immunodeficiency. General study points: In common variable immunodeficiency, TCR beta chains reportedly carried fewer deletions and N-nucleotide insertions.

Measured with immunoSEQ multiplex PCR; TCRdb has only the in-frame clones, and not every one. There are about 33,000 clones in the sample, none observed a single time. These receptors have no identified antigens. The source material was peripheral blood mononuclear cells. Every receptor here comes from a human donor with common variable immunodeficiency.

In the case of this clone: The read stops 3 residues short of the end of the CDR3; the missing end is completed from the germline J gene. This sequence joins TRBV29-1 and TRBJ2-1; unclear D gene. The germline V and J ends were trimmed by 7 bases and 3 bases, with 4 bases remaining between them. CDR1 and CDR2 from the germline V gene are SQVTM and ANQGSEA. CDR3 size: 10 residues. The DNA read from the CDR3 is TGCAGCGCCAACTACAATGAG. It yields the protein CSANYNE. The whole CDR3 is CSANYNEQFF.

This clone was found a few times. From the germline J gene comes the end of the CDR3, since the read stops 3 residues before it. The chain has TRBV7-6 and TRBJ2-5, with D perhaps TRBD1 (5 bases). Trimming removed 3 bases from V and 1 base from J, with 21 bases in between. This CDR3 comprises 18 residues. CDR1 SGHVS and CDR2 FNYEAQ come from the germline V gene. The covered CDR3 bases are TGTGCCAGCAGCTTTCCACAAGACAGCAGAGGTGGCCAAGAGACC. This codes for CASSFPQDSRGGQET. The complete CDR3 sequence is CASSFPQDSRGGQETQYF.

There are many counts of this clone. The CDR3 is cut off 3 residues early in the read; its end comes from the germline J gene. The V call is TRBV2, the J call TRBJ2-2; 7 nucleotides line up with TRBD1. Trimming at V came to 10 bases and at J to 4 bases, leaving 9 bases not matched to a gene. This CDR3 is built from 14 residues. Germline V gene data show CDR1 as SNHLY and CDR2 as FYNNEI. The CDR3 loop is CATSGPGGTGELFF. Incomplete CDR3 DNA: TGTGCCACCTCCGGGCCAGGGGGCACCGGGGAG.

This clone was counted many times. The observed sequence ends 3 residues before the CDR3 terminus, with the missing tail filled in from the germline J gene. The chain has TRBV29-1 and TRBJ1-4; D is perhaps TRBD1 (6 bases). Trimming removed 7 bases from V and 4 bases from J, with 10 bases in between. CDR3 size: 12 residues. CDR1 is SQVTM, CDR2 ANQGSEA, per germline. CDR3 in amino acids: CSGGQLNEKLFF. Partial CDR3 DNA: TGCAGCGGGGGACAACTTAATGAAAAA.

This clone was picked up many times. The CDR3 loop reads CASSSTGLDGYTF. The CDR3 bases that were read are TGTGCCAGCAGTTCGACAGGATTGGATGGC. This sequence joins TRBV27 and TRBJ1-2, with D possibly matching TRBD1 (6 bases). Read coverage stops 3 residues before the CDR3 terminus; the germline J gene supplies the remainder. There are 13 residues in the CDR3. V lost 4 bases, J lost 6 bases, and 12 bases lay in between. Looked up from germline, CDR1 is MNHEY and CDR2 is SMNVEV (reference sequence).

This clone was seen ten or more times. The read gets to within 3 residues of the CDR3 end, and the germline J gene fills in the rest. The chain recombines TRBV20-1 with TRBJ1-5; 7 bases map to TRBD1. The CDR3 sequence is 13 residues long. V was pared by 4 bases and J by 6 bases, with 6 bases of the junction left unmatched. Germline loops: CDR1 DFQATT, CDR2 SNEGSKA (reference sequence). CDR3 bases read: TGCAGTGCTACAGGGGGATCGGGTCAGCCC. Translated: CSATGGSGQP. The entire CDR3 protein is CSATGGSGQPQHF.

Turning to this clone: The read comes to an end 3 residues before the CDR3 does, leaving the germline J gene to fill in the end. V gene TRBV19 combines with J gene TRBJ1-2; 9 bases align to TRBD1. V shed 4 bases and J 6 bases; nucleotides not matched to a gene: 6. The CDR3 is made up of 14 amino acids. Germline loops: CDR1 LNHDA, CDR2 SQIVND (reference sequence). CDR3 DNA, as far as it was read: TGTGCCAGTAGTAACACAGGGGGCGCACATGGC. Amino acid sequence: CASSNTGGAHG. The whole CDR3 sequence is CASSNTGGAHGYTF.

This clone occurred a few times. The CDR3 here is CASSKNSGARTDTQYF. The DNA read from the CDR3 is TGTGCCAGCAGCAAGAATAGCGGGGCCCGCACAGATACG. This chain links TRBV7-6 with TRBJ2-3; 8 positions agree with TRBD2. Read sequence stops 3 residues before the CDR3 end, and the germline J gene provides the missing end. V dropped 5 bases and J dropped 1; count of bases not matched to a gene: 8. Germline CDR1 SGHVS, CDR2 FNYEAQ. The CDR3 spans 16 residues.

Comment on this clone: From the germline J gene comes the end of the CDR3, since the read stops 3 residues before it. The rearrangement links TRBV6-2 or TRBV6-3 to TRBJ2-4; 8 bases line up with TRBD2. J was trimmed by 5 bases and V by 6 bases; bases with no gene match: 9. The CDR3 totals 15 residues. CDR1 is MNHEY and CDR2 is SVGEGT in the germline V gene. The CDR3 sequence: CASRRGGSGENIQYF. Partial CDR3 DNA: TGTGCCAGCAGGCGCGGGGGGTCAGGGGAAAACATT.

This clone has a count of ten or more. The read comes to an end 3 residues before the CDR3 does, leaving the germline J gene to fill in the end. The chain employs TRBV7-9 and TRBJ1-1; D may be TRBD1 (5 bases). V was shortened by 3 bases and J by 5 bases, with 13 bases between the two germline ends. The germline CDR1 and CDR2 sequences are SEHNR and FQNEAQ (reference sequence). This CDR3 has 14 residues. The covered CDR3 bases are TGTGCCAGCAGCTTCTTAGGGGAGGATACTGAA. Protein product: CASSFLGEDTE. The whole CDR3 is CASSFLGEDTEAFF. The entire variable domain, with the rest obtained from reference TRBV7-9 and TRBJ1-1, is as follows: DTGVSQNPRHKITKRGQNVTFRCDPISEHNRLYWYRQTLGQGPEFLTYFQNEAQLEKSRLLSDRFSAERPKGSFSTLEIQRTEQGDSAMYLCASSFLGEDTEAFFGQGTRLTVV.

This clone was counted between two and nine times. Sequencing ends 3 residues short of the CDR3 end; the germline J gene provides the rest. The V call is TRBV19, the J call TRBJ1-3; D possibly corresponds to TRBD1 (5 bases). The CDR3 length is 15 residues. Germline V lookup: CDR1 LNHDA, CDR2 SQIVND (reference sequence). V was clipped by 3 bases and J by 3 bases, with 12 bases between them. The CDR3 DNA, read in part, is TGTGCCAGTAGTATCCGAGGGGCGGATGGAAACACC. Translation: CASSIRGADGNT. The full CDR3 protein is CASSIRGADGNTIYF.

This clone was seen many times. The read is 3 residues too short to cover the CDR3 end, so that end is filled in from the germline J gene. V gene TRBV7-3 combines with J gene TRBJ2-2; D tentatively fits TRBD1 or TRBD2 (6 bases each). Trimming removed 2 bases at V and 0 bases at J, with 13 bases between. Germline CDR1 SGHTA, CDR2 FQGTGA. The CDR3 is made up of 17 amino acids. The CDR3 protein is CASSLGGDIANTGELFF. The sequenced CDR3 bases are TGTGCCAGCAGCTTAGGAGGGGACATCGCGAACACCGGGGAG.

In this sample, this clone turned up many times. The read terminates 3 residues before the CDR3 end, so the remaining end is supplied by the germline J gene. V and J are TRBV3-1 (or the pseudogene TRBV3-2) and TRBJ2-6; D not resolved. The germline V gene has CDR1 LGHDT and CDR2 YNNKEL (reference sequence). V was cut by 0 bases and J by 0 bases, with 3 bases left in between. The CDR3 has 15 residues. The CDR3 reads CASSQDSSGANVLTF. The covered CDR3 bases are TGTGCCAGCAGCCAAGACAGCTCTGGGGCCAACGTC.

This clone was detected ten times or more. The read comes to an end 3 residues before the CDR3 does, leaving the germline J gene to fill in the end. The chain recombines TRBV19 with TRBJ2-3, with 7 nucleotides matching TRBD1. Trimming removed 3 bases from V and 1 base from J; junction bases left unmatched: 4. The CDR3 sequence is 15 residues long. Germline CDR1 and CDR2: LNHDA and SQIVND (reference sequence). CDR3 sequence reads: CASSIRGLRTDTQYF. The covered CDR3 bases are TGTGCCAGTAGTATTAGGGGGCTCCGCACAGATACG.

Of note for this clone: The CDR3 end lies 3 residues beyond the end of the read and is filled in from the germline J gene. V gene TRBV30 combines with J gene TRBJ2-6; D is unclear. Looked up from germline, CDR1 is GTSNPN and CDR2 is SVGIG (reference sequence). V lost 0 bases, J lost 0 bases, and 9 bases lay in between. The CDR3 has 16 amino acids. Partial CDR3 DNA: TGTGCCTGGAGTGTCACGGGTCTCTCTGGGGCCAACGTC. This codes for CAWSVTGLSGANV. The full CDR3 sequence reads CAWSVTGLSGANVLTF.

This clone has at least ten counts. Read coverage stops 3 residues before the CDR3 terminus; the germline J gene supplies the remainder. This chain uses TRBV6-1 with TRBJ1-3; 8 bases line up with TRBD1. Trimming took 3 bases from V and 8 from J; bases not matched to a gene: 3. Germline CDR1 MNHNS, CDR2 SASEGT. This CDR3 has 13 amino acids. The covered CDR3 bases are TGTGCCAGCAGTGATCAGGGGGCAGACACC. Protein product: CASSDQGADT. The whole CDR3 sequence is CASSDQGADTIYF.

Points on this clone: Read sequence stops 3 residues before the CDR3 end, and the germline J gene provides the missing end. The chain joins TRBV7-2 to TRBJ2-5, with TRBD2 identical over 13 bases. This CDR3 contains 14 residues. CDR1 and CDR2 from the germline V gene are SGHTA and FQGNSA. CDR3 sequence reads: CASSTGLAGLTQYF. The covered CDR3 bases are TGTGCCAGCAGCACGGGACTAGCGGGACTTACC.

This clone appeared a few times. The read ends 3 residues early relative to the CDR3; the germline J gene fills the gap. The V call is TRBV19, the J call TRBJ1-4; 7 bases line up with TRBD1. Losses at the gene ends were 6 bases for V and 6 bases for J; bases not matched to a gene: 10. Germline V CDR1 and CDR2: LNHDA, SQIVND (reference sequence). This CDR3 has 15 residues. Partial CDR3 DNA: TGTGCCAGTAGAAGCCGGGACAGCGCCGATGAAAAA. It specifies CASRSRDSADEK. In full, the CDR3 is CASRSRDSADEKLFF.

As regards this clone: A much larger clonotype is one base distant, so this may be a read error. The read terminates 3 residues ahead of where the CDR3 ends, so the germline J gene completes it. V is TRBV7-6 and J is TRBJ1-1; weak D call: TRBD1 (6 bases). V was cut by 1 base and J by 4 bases, with 7 bases left in between. Germline CDR1 SGHVS, CDR2 FNYEAQ. CDR3 length: 13 amino acids. The sequenced part of the CDR3 DNA is TGTGCCAGCAGCTTAGGAGGGGGCACTGAA. This translates into CASSLGGGTE. The CDR3 in full is CASSLGGGTEAFF.

This clone was detected ten times or more. The read falls 3 residues short of the CDR3 end, and the missing part is taken from the germline J gene. This rearrangement joins TRBV5-5 to TRBJ2-2; tentatively, D is TRBD1 (6 bases). Trimming cost V 4 bases and J 5 bases, with 15 bases left between them. Germline CDR1 is SGHKS and CDR2 is YYEKEE (reference sequence). The CDR3 spans 15 residues. CDR3 sequence reads: CASSPFGQRTGELFF. The CDR3 DNA, read in part, is TGTGCCAGCAGCCCTTTCGGACAGCGGACCGGGGAG. Variable domain in full (rest from reference TRBV5-5 and TRBJ2-2): DAGVTQSPTHLIKTRGQQVTLRCSPISGHKSVSWYQQVLGQGPQFIFQYYEKEERGRGNFPDRFSARQFPNYSSELNVNALLLGDSALYLCASSPFGQRTGELFFGEGSRLTVL.

This clone turned up a few times. From the germline J gene comes the end of the CDR3, since the read stops 3 residues before it. The V gene is TRBV19, the J gene TRBJ1-1, with D unclear. CDR3 length: 14 amino acids. V lost 4 bases, J lost 7 bases, and 16 bases lay in between. The germline V gene encodes CDR1 LNHDA and CDR2 SQIVND (reference sequence). CDR3: CASSTTQFRGEAFF. The DNA read from the CDR3 is TGTGCCAGTAGTACAACCCAATTCCGAGGTGAA.

This clone was seen only a few times. The read gets to within 3 residues of the CDR3 end, and the germline J gene fills in the rest. This chain uses TRBV7-9 with TRBJ2-3, with D possibly matching TRBD1 (7 bases). Deletions cut 3 bases from V and 6 bases from J, with 13 bases between. This CDR3 has 14 residues. The germline V gene encodes CDR1 SEHNR and CDR2 FQNEAQ (reference sequence). The CDR3 reads CASSLEGAVDTQYF. CDR3 DNA (partial): TGTGCCAGCAGCTTGGAGGGGGCCGTCGATACG.

This clone was counted ten times or more. The read ends 3 residues before the CDR3 terminus; that terminus is restored from the germline J gene. The V gene is TRBV19, the J gene TRBJ2-1; maybe TRBD2 (7 bases). The CDR3 consists of 15 residues. Trimming left V 7 bases short and J 2 bases short, with 15 bases between. Germline CDR1 and CDR2: LNHDA and SQIVND (reference sequence). The CDR3: CASNGGLAPYNEQFF. The sequenced part of the CDR3 DNA is TGTGCCAGTAACGGGGGGCTTGCCCCCTACAATGAG.

This clone was seen a few times. The read ends 3 residues shy of where the CDR3 ends; the end is completed using the germline J gene. V is TRBV6-1 and J is TRBJ2-3, with D perhaps matching TRBD2 (7 bases). V lost 3 bases, J lost 5 bases, and 18 bases lay in between. CDR3 length equals 16 residues. The germline gives CDR1 MNHNS, CDR2 SASEGT. The chain's CDR3 is CASSEGAWGGVDTQYF. CDR3 DNA (partial): TGTGCCAGCAGTGAGGGAGCGTGGGGGGGCGTAGATACG.

The table lists this clone with a few counts. The sequenced fragment ends 3 residues before the CDR3 boundary, so the rest is inferred from the germline J gene. The chain carries TRBV6-1 and TRBJ1-6, with unresolved D. The germline V gene has CDR1 MNHNS and CDR2 SASEGT. This CDR3 contains 15 residues. Trimming removed 2 bases at V and 9 bases at J, with 14 bases between. The CDR3: CASSERGTSSSPLHF. The DNA read from the CDR3 is TGTGCCAGCAGTGAACGAGGCACATCCTCTTCACCC.

As regards this clone: The read ends 3 residues before the CDR3 terminus; that terminus is restored from the germline J gene. The rearrangement links TRBV7-9 to TRBJ2-5; D may be TRBD2 (6 bases). Trimming pared 6 bases from V and 6 bases from J, leaving 17 bases between. Germline CDR1 and CDR2: SEHNR and FQNEAQ (reference sequence). There are 14 residues in the CDR3. The CDR3 here is CASRRGAHSKTQYF. CDR3 DNA (partial): TGTGCCAGCAGACGCGGGGCCCACTCGAAGACC.

In the case of this clone: The sequence runs out 3 residues before the end of the CDR3; the remainder is reconstructed from the germline J gene. The rearrangement uses TRBV2 and TRBJ1-2, with D unclear. Germline values: CDR1 SNHLY, CDR2 FYNNEI. The CDR3 length is 11 residues. CDR3 protein: CASSLGPGYTF. Partial CDR3 DNA: TGTGCCAGCAGTCTAGGCCCCGGC.

This clone came up a few times. Read sequence stops 3 residues before the CDR3 end, and the germline J gene provides the missing end. The V and J genes are TRBV6-1 and TRBJ2-7; 7 bases fit TRBD1. Trimming took 1 base from V and 3 from J; bases not matched to a gene: 3. The CDR3 loop spans 14 amino acids. Germline assignment: CDR1 MNHNS and CDR2 SASEGT. CDR3 protein: CASSEVDRVYEQYF. The sequenced CDR3 bases are TGTGCCAGCAGTGAAGTCGACAGGGTCTACGAG.

In its sample, this clone was seen many times. CDR3 DNA, as far as it was read: TGTGCCAGCAGCTTGGGACAGGGAAGCACAGATACG. Its protein is CASSLGQGSTDT. In full, the CDR3 is CASSLGQGSTDTQYF. The chain uses TRBV7-2 and TRBJ2-3; TRBD1 aligns across 9 bases. The sequence runs out 3 residues before the end of the CDR3; the remainder is reconstructed from the germline J gene. The CDR3 contains 15 residues. Germline V gene sequence: CDR1 SGHTA, CDR2 FQGNSA. The V gene end was trimmed by 3 bases and the J gene end by 0 bases; junction bases not matched to a gene: 1.